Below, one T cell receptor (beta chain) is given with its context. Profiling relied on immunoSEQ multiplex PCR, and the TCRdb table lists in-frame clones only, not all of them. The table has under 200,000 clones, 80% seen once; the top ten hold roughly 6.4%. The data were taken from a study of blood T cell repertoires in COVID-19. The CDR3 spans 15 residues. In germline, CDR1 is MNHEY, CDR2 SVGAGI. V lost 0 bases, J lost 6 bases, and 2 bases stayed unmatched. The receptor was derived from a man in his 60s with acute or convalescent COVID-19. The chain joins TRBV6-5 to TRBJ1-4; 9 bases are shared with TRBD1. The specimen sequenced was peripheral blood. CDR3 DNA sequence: TGTGCCAGCAGTTACTCGGGACAGGGATATGAAAAACTGTTTTTT. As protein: CASSYSGQGYEKLFF.